The rows below give T cell receptor beta chains drawn from one sample of a study of response to subunit inactivated influenza vaccine. TCRdb re-analysed the RT-PCR reads in MiXCR, keeping a single row per CDR3 protein. The sample lists 300,000 to 350,000 distinct CDR3 sequences; around 22% were seen once. The starting material was PBMCs from blood, obtained about 20 months after vaccination. The source is a man between 50 and 75 years old who received an inactivated influenza vaccine. Each CDR3 is given with its conserved first and last residue. The D gene is left open where the match is weak. Size is omitted from some rows. Given values are once, few, many or a class for expanded clones.

d_call,v_call,j_call,clone_size,cdr3_nt,cdr3_aa
TRBD1,TRBV11-3,TRBJ1-1,-,TGTGCCAGCAGCGCAGGGACAGGGTATGCTTTCTTT,CASSAGTGYAFF
-,TRBV20-1,TRBJ2-4,-,TGCAGTGCTAGGGATATAGCCAAAAACATTCAGTACTTC,CSARDIAKNIQYF
-,TRBV7-8,TRBJ2-2,few,TGTGCCAGCAGCTTAGATTATAACACCGGGGAGCTGTTTTTT,CASSLDYNTGELFF
TRBD2,TRBV6-4,TRBJ2-1,-,TGTGCCCTCAGGGGACTAGCGGGGGCCAAGAGCTCCTACAATGAGCAGTTCTTC,CALRGLAGAKSSYNEQFF
-,TRBV29-1,TRBJ2-7,-,TGCAGCGTACCCGGGACCTCTCTCTACGAGCAGTACTTC,CSVPGTSLYEQYF
TRBD1,TRBV30,TRBJ1-1,-,TGTGCCTGGAGTTCCCAGACAGGGGTTTCCACTGAAGCTTTCTTT,CAWSSQTGVSTEAFF
-,TRBV24-1,TRBJ2-1,few,TGTGCCACCAGTGACGGGCGGCAGGGAACCACTCCTTTCAATGAGCAGTTCTTC,CATSDGRQGTTPFNEQFF
TRBD1,TRBV28,TRBJ1-5,-,TGTGCCAGCTACTACCGGACAGGCGGCGATCAGCCCCAGCATTTT,CASYYRTGGDQPQHF
TRBD2,TRBV5-1,TRBJ2-5,-,TGCGCCAGCAGCCCAGCTAGCGGGGGTAACCAAGAGACCCAGTACTTC,CASSPASGGNQETQYF
-,TRBV7-2,TRBJ1-2,few,TGTGCCAGCAGCACTCCTCCCGCTTCTAACTATGGCTACACCTTC,CASSTPPASNYGYTF
TRBD1,TRBV20-1,TRBJ1-5,few,TGCAGTGCTAGAGACGCCGGGACAGGGGCCTCTCAGCCCCAGCATTTT,CSARDAGTGASQPQHF
-,TRBV5-1,TRBJ1-5,-,TGCGCCAGCAGCCCCTTGGGGGACAACAATCAGCCCCAGCATTTT,CASSPLGDNNQPQHF
-,TRBV6-5,TRBJ2-5,once,TGTGCCAGCAGTTATTTGGGGTATTCGCAAGAGACCCAGTACTTC,CASSYLGYSQETQYF
-,TRBV12-3/TRBV12-4,TRBJ2-7,many,TGTGCCAGCAGTTTGGGCCAGGGAGTCTACGAGCAGTACTTC,CASSLGQGVYEQYF
TRBD2,TRBV5-1,TRBJ2-7,-,TGCGCCAGCAGCTTGGGACTAGCGTTCGTCGAGCAGTACTTC,CASSLGLAFVEQYF
TRBD1,TRBV20-1,TRBJ1-5,-,TGCAGTGCTAGCGGGACAGGGGGATCGGAGAGCAATCAGCCCCAGCATTTT,CSASGTGGSESNQPQHF
-,TRBV29-1,TRBJ1-2,few,TGCAGCGTTGGCCCCGGGGGCCACTATGGCTACACCTTC,CSVGPGGHYGYTF
-,TRBV28,TRBJ2-5,-,TGTGCCAGCAGGCCGGGTCCCCAGGAGACCCAGTACTTC,CASRPGPQETQYF
-,TRBV4-1,TRBJ1-5,few,TGCGCCAGCAGTCGGGGACGTGATCTGAATCAGCCCCAGCATTTT,CASSRGRDLNQPQHF
-,TRBV7-9,TRBJ2-7,-,TGTGCCAGCAGACGACTAGTAAACGAGCAGTACTTC,CASRRLVNEQYF
-,TRBV5-1,TRBJ2-3,-,TGCGCCAGCAGCCCGGGACTTACTAGCACAGATACGCAGTATTTT,CASSPGLTSTDTQYF
-,TRBV7-2,TRBJ2-1,-,TGTGCCAGCAGCCTGCAGGGGGGAAATGAGCAGTTCTTC,CASSLQGGNEQFF
TRBD1,TRBV19,TRBJ1-1,few,TGTGCCAGTTCCTGGACAGGGGCCATGAACACTGAAGCTTTCTTT,CASSWTGAMNTEAFF
TRBD1,TRBV29-1,TRBJ2-3,few,TGCAGCGTTGAAGTGTGGCGGACAGGGGGCTTGGATACGCAGTATTTT,CSVEVWRTGGLDTQYF
TRBD2,TRBV3-1,TRBJ2-7,few,TGTGCCAGCAGCAAGACTAGCGGGGGGTACGGGGAGCAGTACTTC,CASSKTSGGYGEQYF
TRBD2,TRBV12-3/TRBV12-4,TRBJ2-7,-,TGTGCCAGCAGTCCCCATGGGGCGGGAGGCATCTACGAGCAGTACTTC,CASSPHGAGGIYEQYF
-,TRBV12-3/TRBV12-4,TRBJ1-3,many,TGTGCCAGCAGTCCAGGAGGAGGGAAGGGAAACACCATATATTTT,CASSPGGGKGNTIYF
-,TRBV12-3/TRBV12-4,TRBJ1-3,few,TGTGCCAGCAGTTTAATGGACTCTGGAAACACCATATATTTT,CASSLMDSGNTIYF
TRBD1,TRBV5-4,TRBJ2-5,few,TGTGCCAGCAGCTTGGAGGGACAGGGGGGAGAGACCCAGTACTTC,CASSLEGQGGETQYF
TRBD2,TRBV9,TRBJ2-1,-,TGTGCCAGCAGCTTAAGGACTAGCGGGAGGGGAACCTACAATGAGCAGTTCTTC,CASSLRTSGRGTYNEQFF
-,TRBV7-2,TRBJ1-1,-,TGTGCCAGCAGCTTAATAGGATCGGGGAACACTGAAGCTTTCTTT,CASSLIGSGNTEAFF
TRBD1,TRBV9,TRBJ1-2,few,TGTGCCAGCGGCCGGGACAGGGGACGCTACACCTTC,CASGRDRGRYTF
TRBD1,TRBV7-8,TRBJ1-2,many,TGTGCCAGCAGCCCACGGGACAGTCCCCACCTTTCCTATGGCTACACCTTC,CASSPRDSPHLSYGYTF